Only a few counts were recorded for the clone carrying this T cell receptor beta chain. Its target is unknown. This sample was included in a study of response to subunit inactivated influenza vaccine. Looked up from germline, CDR1 is SEHNR and CDR2 is FQNEAQ (reference sequence). The CDR3 spans 17 residues. Trimming at V came to 4 bases and at J to 0 bases, leaving 5 bases not matched to a gene. Study-level points and caveats: The authors put forward the suggestion that each seasonal influenza vaccination may bring in only a limited number of new T cells.

TCRdb reprocessed the RT-PCR reads via MiXCR and lists one record per CDR3 protein. The table includes 550,000 to 800,000 distinct CDR3 sequences, roughly 14% detected once. The material sequenced was PBMCs from blood, taken less than 15 days before vaccination. The V call is TRBV7-9, the J call TRBJ2-1; the match to TRBD2 covers 11 bases. This receptor was taken from a middle-aged man who received an inactivated influenza vaccine. CDR3 region: CASSSVAGGSSYNEQFF. CDR3 DNA sequence: TGTGCCAGCAGCTCGGTAGCGGGGGGGAGCTCCTACAATGAGCAGTTCTTC.